What follows are 28 T cell receptor beta chains derived from one specimen sequenced in a study of blood T cell repertoires in COVID-19. Clones were read by immunoSEQ multiplex PCR, and TCRdb kept only the in-frame ones, dropping some. The sample comprises under 450,000 clones, approximately 88% of which are singletons, and approximately 12% rests with the top ten. The sample was peripheral blood. These receptors were collected from a woman between 45 and 65 years old with COVID-19, enrolled during active disease.

This clone came up a few times. The J gene is TRBJ1-5, the V gene TRBV4-1; TRBD1 aligns across 7 bases. The CDR3 length is 15 residues. Unmatched junction bases numbered 6, after V lost 4 bases and J lost 3 bases. Per germline, CDR1 MGHRA and CDR2 YSYEKL. The CDR3 sequence: CASSPNTGDNQPQHF. In DNA form, the CDR3 reads TGCGCCAGCAGCCCTAATACAGGGGACAATCAGCCCCAGCATTTT.

This clone was observed a single time. The chain couples TRBV5-6 to TRBJ1-5; D is uncertain. V lost 1 base and J lost 3, with 11 bases in between. The CDR3 has 15 residues. Per the germline V gene, CDR1 is SGHDT and CDR2 is YYEEEE. The CDR3: CASSLQSRPNQPQHF. Written as DNA, the CDR3 is TGTGCCAGCAGCTTGCAAAGCCGCCCCAATCAGCCCCAGCATTTT.

This chain joins TRBV7-8 and TRBJ2-2; no definite D call. CDR3 length: 13 amino acids. Trimming took off 1 base at V and 6 bases at J, with 6 bases between the two ends. Germline loops: CDR1 SGHVS, CDR2 FQNEAQ. Written as DNA, the CDR3 is TGTGCCAGCAGCTTAGAAGGAGCCGGGGAGCTGTTTTTT. Its protein product is CASSLEGAGELFF.

V usage is TRBV5-1 and J usage is TRBJ2-7, with a weak D call TRBD1 (6 bases). The CDR3 is 13 residues long. Trimming left V 2 bases short and J 7 bases short, with 13 bases between. The germline gives CDR1 SGHRS, CDR2 YFSETQ. In DNA form, the CDR3 reads TGCGCCAGCAGCTTTTTCGGGGACAAGGAGCAGTACTTC. Its translation is CASSFFGDKEQYF.

In its sample, this clone was seen a few times. The V call is TRBV6-5, the J call TRBJ1-2, with 12 bases matching TRBD1. V lost 6 bases to trimming and J lost 8 bases; unmatched junction nucleotides: 10. The CDR3 loop spans 15 amino acids. The germline gives CDR1 MNHEY, CDR2 SVGAGI. The CDR3 bases are TGTGCCAGCAGGAAACCGGGACAGGGGGCGCGGGGCTACACCTTC. Translating gives CASRKPGQGARGYTF.

The genes are TRBV4-1 and TRBJ1-6, with a weak D call TRBD1 (6 bases). Germline values: CDR1 MGHRA, CDR2 YSYEKL. CDR3 length: 15 residues. With 4 bases removed from V and 13 bases from J, the gap between germline ends came to 20 bases. Here the CDR3 DNA reads TGCGCCAGCAGCCGTCTTCAAACTGCAGGGGTTCCCCTCCACTTT. As protein: CASSRLQTAGVPLHF.

The rearrangement uses TRBV30 and TRBJ1-4, with 8 bases aligning to TRBD1. The germline V gene has CDR1 GTSNPN and CDR2 SVGIG (reference sequence). The V segment lost 1 base and the J segment 7 bases; nucleotides outside the gene matches: 5. CDR3 length equals 14 residues. As DNA, the CDR3 is TGTGCCTGGAGTGGGACAGGGAGGATTGAAAAACTGTTTTTT. Protein sequence: CAWSGTGRIEKLFF.

A few counts support this clone. This chain links TRBV28 with TRBJ2-3, with 16 bases lining up with TRBD2. The J segment lost 4 bases and the V segment lost 4 bases, leaving 5 bases of the junction unmatched. The CDR3 contains 17 residues. Germline loops: CDR1 MDHEN, CDR2 SYDVKM. CDR3 in amino acids: CASSSGLAGGQADTQYF. DNA for the CDR3: TGTGCCAGCAGTTCGGGACTAGCGGGGGGGCAGGCAGATACGCAGTATTTT.

This chain joins TRBV29-1 and TRBJ2-7; TRBD2 agrees at 11 bases. The CDR3 is made up of 14 amino acids. In germline, CDR1 is SQVTM, CDR2 ANQGSEA. V shed 4 bases and J 3 bases; nucleotides not matched to a gene: 5. CDR3 coding DNA: TGCAGCGTTGGGTCTAGCGGGGGGTTCTACGAGCAGTACTTC. Residues: CSVGSSGGFYEQYF.

The V gene is TRBV27, the J gene TRBJ1-6, with TRBD1 matching over 7 bases. The CDR3 loop spans 16 amino acids. V gave up 6 bases and J gave up 6 bases; unmatched junction bases: 11. Germline CDR1 reads MNHEY; CDR2 reads SMNVEV (reference sequence). The CDR3 DNA follows: TGTGCCAGCAGCCCTTGGGACAGCTCTTCTAATTCACCCCTCCACTTT. As protein: CASSPWDSSSNSPLHF.

The rearrangement joins TRBV28 to TRBJ1-5, with a weak D call TRBD1 (6 bases). Germline CDR1 and CDR2: MDHEN and SYDVKM. V shed 8 bases and J shed 0 bases, with 17 bases lying between them. The CDR3 is made up of 16 amino acids. Here the CDR3 reads CASRSPRGYSNQPQHF. CDR3 nucleotides: TGTGCCAGCCGATCCCCCAGGGGATATAGCAATCAGCCCCAGCATTTT.

V usage is TRBV30 and J usage is TRBJ1-2, with D tentatively TRBD1 (6 bases). V shed 5 bases and J shed 5 bases, with 21 bases lying between them. Germline-derived CDR1 and CDR2 are GTSNPN and SVGIG (reference sequence). The CDR3 runs to 15 residues. The CDR3 is CAWGRAGVVYYGYTF. CDR3 bases: TGTGCCTGGGGGCGCGCAGGGGTTGTTTATTATGGCTACACCTTC.

This clone is a singleton in its sample. The chain has TRBV19 and TRBJ1-1, with D perhaps TRBD1 (6 bases). Germline assignment: CDR1 LNHDA and CDR2 SQIVND (reference sequence). Trimming removed 3 bases from V and 7 bases from J, with 12 bases in between. The CDR3 loop spans 13 amino acids. CDR3 nucleotides: TGTGCCAGTAGTATGCAGGGGACCAATGAAGCTTTCTTT. Translated, it gives CASSMQGTNEAFF.

J is TRBJ2-1 and V is TRBV3-1 (or the pseudogene TRBV3-2); 13 positions match TRBD2. The CDR3 runs to 15 residues. V lost 3 bases to trimming and J lost 7 bases; unmatched junction nucleotides: 3. Germline CDR1 reads LGHDT; CDR2 reads YNNKEL (reference sequence). CDR3 DNA: TGTGCCAGCAGCCAGGGGACTAGCGGGGCGAATGAGCAGTTCTTC. Its protein product is CASSQGTSGANEQFF.

The V gene is TRBV12-5, the J gene TRBJ2-7; D call uncertain. Trimming took 5 bases from V and 6 from J, leaving 17 bases between them. CDR1 and CDR2 (germline): LGHNT, FRNRAP. CDR3 length equals 14 residues. The DNA of the CDR3 is TGTGCTAGTGGTCCCCCGACGGGTGGAGTCGAGCAGTACTTC. Translation: CASGPPTGGVEQYF. The full variable domain, rest sourced from reference TRBV12-5 and TRBJ2-7, is DARVTQTPRHKVTEMGQEVTMRCQPILGHNTVFWYRQTMMQGLELLAYFRNRAPLDDSGMPKDRFSAEMPDATLATLKIQPSEPRDSAVYFCASGPPTGGVEQYFGPGTRLTVT.

J is TRBJ1-2 and V is TRBV23-1; 12 bases line up with TRBD1. Being an ORF, TRBV23-1 has a function that is uncertain. V dropped 2 bases and J dropped 8; count of bases not matched to a gene: 12. The CDR3 covers 17 residues. The CDR3 bases are TGCGCCAGCAGTCAAGGGACAGGGGGCGAAGACCGCGTGGGCTACACCTTC. Protein product: CASSQGTGGEDRVGYTF.

The genes are TRBV30 and TRBJ1-5; 9 bases are a match to TRBD1. The CDR3 sequence is 16 residues long. CDR1 is GTSNPN and CDR2 is SVGIG in the germline V gene (reference sequence). V trimming: 3 bases; J trimming: 5 bases; junction bases outside the gene matches: 11. CDR3 region: CAWRPDRGGDDQPQHF. For the CDR3, the DNA is TGTGCCTGGAGACCGGACAGGGGAGGAGACGATCAGCCCCAGCATTTT.

This clone was observed a single time. This chain's CDR3 is CASSPLTGARDEQFF. In DNA, the CDR3 is TGTGCCAGCAGTCCGCTCACAGGGGCTAGGGATGAGCAGTTCTTC. The chain links TRBV28 to TRBJ2-1, with 7 bases lining up with TRBD1. J lost 8 bases, V lost 5 bases, and 12 bases had no gene match. CDR1 is MDHEN and CDR2 is SYDVKM in the germline V gene. CDR3 size: 15 residues.

This clone is a singleton in its sample. The CDR3 bases are TGCAGCGGATTAGGGGTCGGGGAGACCCAGTACTTC. Residues: CSGLGVGETQYF. The chain employs TRBV29-1 and TRBJ2-5; D is possibly TRBD1 (5 bases). Trimming left V 7 bases short and J 5 bases short, with 14 bases between. There are 12 residues in the CDR3. CDR1 and CDR2 from the germline V gene are SQVTM and ANQGSEA.

In this sample, this clone turned up once. The V and J genes are TRBV6-1 and TRBJ2-1, with TRBD1 matching 8 bases. In germline, CDR1 is MNHNS, CDR2 SASEGT. The CDR3 is made up of 16 amino acids. Losses at the gene ends were 2 bases for V and 4 bases for J; bases not matched to a gene: 7. The CDR3 DNA reads as TGTGCCAGCAGTGAACTTGGACAGGGAGCATACAATGAGCAGTTCTTC. Its protein product is CASSELGQGAYNEQFF.

V usage is TRBV29-1 and J usage is TRBJ1-1, with 8 bases fitting TRBD1. The length of the CDR3 is 13 residues. After removal of 7 bases from V and 8 bases from J, the junction contained 12 bases not matched to a gene. Per the germline V gene, CDR1 is SQVTM and CDR2 is ANQGSEA. CDR3 protein: CSGAQGGRTEAFF. CDR3 coding DNA: TGCAGCGGAGCACAGGGGGGGCGGACGGAAGCTTTCTTT.

The J gene is TRBJ1-1, the V gene TRBV28; D possibly corresponds to TRBD1 (6 bases). CDR3 length equals 14 residues. V was trimmed by 7 bases and J by 0 bases, leaving 12 bases between them. CDR1 is MDHEN, CDR2 SYDVKM, per germline. CDR3 nucleotide sequence: TGTGCCAGCACCTACGACAGGTTGAACACTGAAGCTTTCTTT. Translating it yields CASTYDRLNTEAFF.

The chain carries TRBV4-2 and TRBJ2-7; D may be TRBD2 (6 bases). The germline CDR1 and CDR2 sequences are LGHNA and YNFKEQ. The CDR3 runs 14 residues. Trimming removed 5 bases from V and 0 bases from J, with 11 bases in between. CDR3 DNA: TGTGCCAGCAGCTACGGGGGAGCCTCCTACGAGCAGTACTTC. This translates into CASSYGGASYEQYF.

The chain recombines TRBV5-6 with TRBJ1-1; 8 bases line up with TRBD1. CDR3 size: 16 residues. In germline, CDR1 is SGHDT, CDR2 YYEEEE. Germline trimming cut 4 bases from V and 0 bases from J; bases unmatched to any gene: 8. CDR3 region: CASSLRTGSMNTEAFF. For the CDR3, the DNA is TGTGCCAGCAGCCTTCGGACAGGGTCCATGAACACTGAAGCTTTCTTT. The whole variable domain, remainder taken from reference TRBV5-6 and TRBJ1-1, is DAGVTQSPTHLIKTRGQQVTLRCSPKSGHDTVSWYQQALGQGPQFIFQYYEEEERQRGNFPDRFSGHQFPNYSSELNVNALLLGDSALYLCASSLRTGSMNTEAFFGQGTRLTVV.

The CDR3 reads CASSSVAGWNTGELFF. The CDR3 coding sequence is TGTGCCAGCAGCTCAGTAGCGGGGTGGAACACCGGGGAGCTGTTTTTT. The genes are TRBV5-4 and TRBJ2-2, with 8 bases fitting TRBD2. J gave up 1 base and V 3 bases, and 5 bases lay outside the gene matches. CDR3 length: 16 residues. Per germline, CDR1 SGHNT and CDR2 YYREEE (reference sequence).

Here the CDR3 reads CASSHLPGTGLLSSYNEQFF. CDR3 nucleotides: TGTGCCAGCAGCCACCTTCCCGGGACAGGCCTTCTAAGCTCCTACAATGAGCAGTTCTTC. The rearrangement joins TRBV14 to TRBJ2-1, with 8 positions matching TRBD1. Germline lookup yields CDR1 SGHDN and CDR2 FVKESK. Trimming removed 3 bases from V and 0 bases from J; junction bases left unmatched: 16. CDR3 length equals 20 residues.

This chain connects TRBV5-1 to TRBJ1-2; no clear D. V shed 4 bases and J shed 0 bases, with 10 bases lying between them. Germline V gene sequence: CDR1 SGHRS, CDR2 YFSETQ. The CDR3 consists of 14 residues. CDR3: CASSEERSNYGYTF. DNA for the CDR3: TGCGCCAGCAGCGAGGAGCGATCTAACTATGGCTACACCTTC. The whole variable domain, filled in from reference TRBV5-1 and TRBJ1-2, reads KAGVTQTPRYLIKTRGQQVTLSCSPISGHRSVSWYQQTPGQGLQFLFEYFSETQRNKGNFPGRFSGRQFSNSRSEMNVSTLELGDSALYLCASSEERSNYGYTFGSGTRLTVV.

The rearrangement uses TRBV4-2 and TRBJ1-1, with D tentatively TRBD1 (5 bases). The ends were cut back, 2 bases at V and 1 base at J, with 17 bases in the middle. The germline V gene has CDR1 LGHNA and CDR2 YNFKEQ. The CDR3 length is 17 residues. The CDR3 nucleotides read TGTGCCAGCAGCCAATCTTTGGCCCTGACAGAGAACACTGAAGCTTTCTTT. Its translation: CASSQSLALTENTEAFF.